These T cell receptor beta chains were read from a single sample in a study of cytomegalovirus exposure and HLA in healthy donors. Clones were read by immunoSEQ multiplex PCR, and TCRdb kept only the in-frame ones, dropping some. Among under 300,000 clones listed, about 80% were seen once. Source material: PBMCs. Receptors originate from a woman aged 55-69 years in good health and CMV-seropositive. The CDR3 runs from the conserved cysteine through the conserved F or W. Fields, in order: D gene, J gene, clone size, V gene, CDR3 DNA, CDR3 protein. D genes are given only for firm matches. Rows may omit the clone size; those that give it use once, few, many or a size class.

D gene: .; J gene: TRBJ2-5; clone size: .; V gene: TRBV4-1; CDR3 DNA: TGCGCCAGCAGCCAAGTAGGACACCTACAAGAGACCCAGTACTTC; CDR3 protein: CASSQVGHLQETQYF
D gene: TRBD2; J gene: TRBJ2-1; clone size: .; V gene: TRBV7-7; CDR3 DNA: TGTGCTAGCAGCACTGATATAGCGGGAGCCCCTGATGAGCAGTTCTTC; CDR3 protein: CASSTDIAGAPDEQFF
D gene: TRBD1; J gene: TRBJ1-5; clone size: .; V gene: TRBV18; CDR3 DNA: TGTGCCAGCTCACCTTGGACAGGGCTGAATCAGCCCCAGCATTTT; CDR3 protein: CASSPWTGLNQPQHF
D gene: TRBD1; J gene: TRBJ2-7; clone size: .; V gene: TRBV2; CDR3 DNA: TGTGCCAGCAGTGTCCCTCGGACAGGTAACTCCTACGAGCAGTACTTC; CDR3 protein: CASSVPRTGNSYEQYF
D gene: TRBD1; J gene: TRBJ1-1; clone size: .; V gene: TRBV7-2; CDR3 DNA: TGTGCCAGCAGCCCGAGACAGGGTTGGACTGAAGCTTTCTTT; CDR3 protein: CASSPRQGWTEAFF
D gene: TRBD1; J gene: TRBJ2-3; clone size: .; V gene: TRBV2; CDR3 DNA: TGTGCCAGCAGTGTAGACAGGGGGCGCACAGATACGCAGTATTTT; CDR3 protein: CASSVDRGRTDTQYF
D gene: .; J gene: TRBJ2-2; clone size: .; V gene: TRBV5-1; CDR3 DNA: TGCGCCAGCGCGACGCAGGGTACCGGGGAGCTGTTTTTT; CDR3 protein: CASATQGTGELFF
D gene: TRBD1; J gene: TRBJ2-7; clone size: .; V gene: TRBV11-3; CDR3 DNA: TGTGCCAGCAGCGTCGACAGGGACTACGAGCAGTACTTC; CDR3 protein: CASSVDRDYEQYF
D gene: .; J gene: TRBJ1-4; clone size: .; V gene: TRBV5-1; CDR3 DNA: TGCGCCAGCTCTGCAGGGGATGGAAAACTGTTTTTT; CDR3 protein: CASSAGDGKLFF
D gene: TRBD1; J gene: TRBJ2-1; clone size: .; V gene: TRBV2; CDR3 DNA: TGTGCCATAGGGGAGACAGGGACAAATGAGCAGTTCTTC; CDR3 protein: CAIGETGTNEQFF
D gene: .; J gene: TRBJ2-1; clone size: .; V gene: TRBV5-6; CDR3 DNA: TGTGCCAGCAGCTTGGCCGGTGAACAGCTGAATGAGCAGTTCTTC; CDR3 protein: CASSLAGEQLNEQFF
D gene: .; J gene: TRBJ2-1; clone size: .; V gene: TRBV5-8; CDR3 DNA: TGTGCCAGCAGCTTGGCAGGTTTACGGGACTCGAATGAGCAGTTCTTC; CDR3 protein: CASSLAGLRDSNEQFF
D gene: .; J gene: TRBJ1-4; clone size: .; V gene: TRBV5-1; CDR3 DNA: TGCGCCAGCAGCTTGGGGGCAGCAACTAATGAAAAACTGTTTTTT; CDR3 protein: CASSLGAATNEKLFF
D gene: TRBD1; J gene: TRBJ2-7; clone size: .; V gene: TRBV4-1; CDR3 DNA: TGCGCCAGCAGCCAAGCCGAGGGGGCTGGCGAGCAGTACTTC; CDR3 protein: CASSQAEGAGEQYF
D gene: TRBD1; J gene: TRBJ1-5; clone size: .; V gene: TRBV15; CDR3 DNA: TGTGCCACCAGCAGGGGGACAGGGGAAAATCAGCCCCAGCATTTT; CDR3 protein: CATSRGTGENQPQHF
D gene: TRBD1; J gene: TRBJ2-7; clone size: once; V gene: TRBV10-2; CDR3 DNA: TGCGCCAGCAGTGAGGTACAGGGGGACGAGCAGTACTTC; CDR3 protein: CASSEVQGDEQYF
D gene: TRBD2; J gene: TRBJ2-5; clone size: .; V gene: TRBV27; CDR3 DNA: TGTGCCAGCAGTGGCACCATTAGCGGGAGGGACGAGACCCAGTACTTC; CDR3 protein: CASSGTISGRDETQYF
D gene: TRBD1; J gene: TRBJ1-4; clone size: few; V gene: TRBV28; CDR3 DNA: TGTGCCAGCAGTGCGACAGGGTCGGGGGCTAATGAAAAACTGTTTTTT; CDR3 protein: CASSATGSGANEKLFF
D gene: .; J gene: TRBJ2-7; clone size: .; V gene: TRBV10-2; CDR3 DNA: TGCGCCAGCAGTGAGCCAACCTACGAGCAGTACTTC; CDR3 protein: CASSEPTYEQYF
D gene: TRBD1; J gene: TRBJ2-7; clone size: few; V gene: TRBV4-1; CDR3 DNA: TGCGCCAGCAGCCAAACACCGGGACAGGGGGCAGGAGACGAGCAGTACTTC; CDR3 protein: CASSQTPGQGAGDEQYF
D gene: .; J gene: TRBJ1-6; clone size: .; V gene: TRBV6-6; CDR3 DNA: TGTGCCAGCAGTCGAGGGAACTCCTATAATTCACCCCTCCACTTT; CDR3 protein: CASSRGNSYNSPLHF
D gene: TRBD2; J gene: TRBJ2-5; clone size: once; V gene: TRBV28; CDR3 DNA: TGTGCCAGCAGTAGTAGCGGGAGGGCCTCAGAGACCCAGTACTTC; CDR3 protein: CASSSSGRASETQYF
D gene: .; J gene: TRBJ1-2; clone size: .; V gene: TRBV19; CDR3 DNA: TGTGCCAGTAATGGGCAGGCCTATGGCTACACCTTC; CDR3 protein: CASNGQAYGYTF
D gene: TRBD1; J gene: TRBJ2-7; clone size: .; V gene: TRBV12-5; CDR3 DNA: TGTGCTAGTGGTTTTATGCCTGGGACAGGACAGATTTCCTACGAGCAGTACTTC; CDR3 protein: CASGFMPGTGQISYEQYF
D gene: TRBD2; J gene: TRBJ2-7; clone size: .; V gene: TRBV7-9; CDR3 DNA: TGTGCCAGCAGCTCGGCGGGGGGGGGCCCGAGGGACTTC; CDR3 protein: CASSSAGGGPRDF
D gene: TRBD1; J gene: TRBJ1-5; clone size: .; V gene: TRBV4-1; CDR3 DNA: TGCGCCAGCAGCTACCGACAGGGGATTCAGCCCCAGCATTTT; CDR3 protein: CASSYRQGIQPQHF
D gene: TRBD2; J gene: TRBJ2-5; clone size: .; V gene: TRBV14; CDR3 DNA: TGTGCCAGCAGCCACGGGAGGGAGCAGTACTTC; CDR3 protein: CASSHGREQYF
D gene: .; J gene: TRBJ2-7; clone size: .; V gene: TRBV4-2; CDR3 DNA: TGTGCCAGCAGCCAAGATATGACGCAGGGAGGTTCCTACGAGCAGTACTTC; CDR3 protein: CASSQDMTQGGSYEQYF
D gene: TRBD1; J gene: TRBJ1-2; clone size: few; V gene: TRBV28; CDR3 DNA: TGTGCCAGCAGTACCAACAGGGGGCCTAACTATGGCTACACCTTC; CDR3 protein: CASSTNRGPNYGYTF
D gene: .; J gene: TRBJ2-7; clone size: .; V gene: TRBV4-1; CDR3 DNA: TGCGCCAGCAGCTCCCGGAGTTCGGACAGCTCCTACGAGCAGTACTTC; CDR3 protein: CASSSRSSDSSYEQYF
D gene: .; J gene: TRBJ1-4; clone size: .; V gene: TRBV13; CDR3 DNA: TGTGCCAGCAGCTTTCATTCAGGGAATTCTGAAAAACTGTTTTTT; CDR3 protein: CASSFHSGNSEKLFF
D gene: .; J gene: TRBJ1-5; clone size: .; V gene: TRBV7-9; CDR3 DNA: TGTGCCAGCAGCTTAGAATCCGTTGCAATAGGGGCCCAGCATTTT; CDR3 protein: CASSLESVAIGAQHF
D gene: TRBD2; J gene: TRBJ2-1; clone size: few; V gene: TRBV7-6; CDR3 DNA: TGTGCCAGCAGCTTAGCGCAGGCGGGAGGTGGCAATGAGCAGTTCTTC; CDR3 protein: CASSLAQAGGGNEQFF
D gene: .; J gene: TRBJ2-7; clone size: .; V gene: TRBV7-8; CDR3 DNA: TGTGCCAGCAGTTCGTCTGTGAGTACCTACGAGCAGTACTTC; CDR3 protein: CASSSSVSTYEQYF
D gene: .; J gene: TRBJ1-5; clone size: .; V gene: TRBV19; CDR3 DNA: TGTGCCAGTAGTTCCACCTCCCAGAAGCCCCAGCATTTT; CDR3 protein: CASSSTSQKPQHF
D gene: .; J gene: TRBJ2-1; clone size: .; V gene: TRBV7-8; CDR3 DNA: TGTGCCAGCAGCTTAGCGAGGCTAGCGAGATACAGTGAGCAGTTCTTC; CDR3 protein: CASSLARLARYSEQFF
D gene: TRBD2; J gene: TRBJ2-7; clone size: .; V gene: TRBV7-3; CDR3 DNA: TGTGCCAGCAGCCCAGGACTAGCGGGAGTCGAGCAGTACTTC; CDR3 protein: CASSPGLAGVEQYF
D gene: TRBD1; J gene: TRBJ2-7; clone size: once; V gene: TRBV6-6; CDR3 DNA: TGTGCCAGTCGCGCGGGACAGGGGCACGCCTACGAGCAGTACTTC; CDR3 protein: CASRAGQGHAYEQYF
D gene: .; J gene: TRBJ1-2; clone size: .; V gene: TRBV10-3; CDR3 DNA: TGTGCCATCAGTGAGTCGAAACAGGGAACTGGCTACACCTTC; CDR3 protein: CAISESKQGTGYTF
D gene: .; J gene: TRBJ2-5; clone size: .; V gene: TRBV10-3; CDR3 DNA: TGTGCCATCAGTGAGACAGTTCAAGAGACCCAGTACTTC; CDR3 protein: CAISETVQETQYF